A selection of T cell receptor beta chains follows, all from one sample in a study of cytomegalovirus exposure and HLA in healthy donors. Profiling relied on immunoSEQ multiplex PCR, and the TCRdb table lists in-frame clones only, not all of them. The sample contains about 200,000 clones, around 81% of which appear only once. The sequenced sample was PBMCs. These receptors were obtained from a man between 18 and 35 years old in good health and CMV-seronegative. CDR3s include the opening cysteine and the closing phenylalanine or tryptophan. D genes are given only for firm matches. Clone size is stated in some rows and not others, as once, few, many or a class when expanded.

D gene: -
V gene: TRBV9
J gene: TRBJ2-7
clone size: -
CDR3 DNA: TGTGCCAGCAGCGTAGGTGGGTTGGGCAGGGCCTACGAGCAGTACTTC
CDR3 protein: CASSVGGLGRAYEQYF

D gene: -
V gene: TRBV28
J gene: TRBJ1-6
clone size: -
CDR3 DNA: TGTGCCAGCAGTTTACTCCAACTAAACTCCTATAATTCACCCCTCCACTTT
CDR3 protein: CASSLLQLNSYNSPLHF

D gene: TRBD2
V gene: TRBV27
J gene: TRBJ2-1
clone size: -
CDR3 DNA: TGTGCCAGCAGTTTAGGAAGTGGGAGGGGTTTTGAGCAGTTCTTC
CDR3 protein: CASSLGSGRGFEQFF

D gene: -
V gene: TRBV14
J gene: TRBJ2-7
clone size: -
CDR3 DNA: TGTGCCAGCAGCCCCTCGGTCAGACAGGCTTGGAACTACGAGCAGTACTTC
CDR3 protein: CASSPSVRQAWNYEQYF

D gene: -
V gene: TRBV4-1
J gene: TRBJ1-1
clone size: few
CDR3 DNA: TGCGCCAGCAGCCAAGAAAGCGTCCAGGGGACTGAAGCTTTCTTT
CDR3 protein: CASSQESVQGTEAFF

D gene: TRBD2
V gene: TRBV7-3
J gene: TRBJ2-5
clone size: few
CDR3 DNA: TGTGCCAGCAGCTTAACCGGGCAGCGGGGGTACCAAGAGACCCAGTACTTC
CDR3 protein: CASSLTGQRGYQETQYF

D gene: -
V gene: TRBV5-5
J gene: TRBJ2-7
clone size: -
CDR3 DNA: TGTGCCAGCAGCTTCGCAGGGCTCACCTACGAGCAGTACTTC
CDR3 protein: CASSFAGLTYEQYF

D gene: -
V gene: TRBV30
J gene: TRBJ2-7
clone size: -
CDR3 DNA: TGTGCCTGGAGCGACCCCACCGGGACTCTGAGCTCCTACGAGCAGTACTTC
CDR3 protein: CAWSDPTGTLSSYEQYF

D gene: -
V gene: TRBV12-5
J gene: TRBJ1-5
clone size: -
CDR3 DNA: TGTGCTAGTGGTTTGCCGGGGGTGGGCAATCAGCCCCAGCATTTT
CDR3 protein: CASGLPGVGNQPQHF

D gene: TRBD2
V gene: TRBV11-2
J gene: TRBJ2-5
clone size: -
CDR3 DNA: TGTGCCAGCAGCGAAGGCAACTGGGCGGGAGCCATAGAGACCCAGTACTTC
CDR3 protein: CASSEGNWAGAIETQYF

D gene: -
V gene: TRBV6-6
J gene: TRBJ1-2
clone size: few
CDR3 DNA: TGTGCCAGCAGTCCTGAGGGCAACTATGGCTACACCTTC
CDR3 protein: CASSPEGNYGYTF

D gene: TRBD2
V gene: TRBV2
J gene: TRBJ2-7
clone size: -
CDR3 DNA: TGTGCCAGCAGTACCGGGACTAGCGGGAGTCCCGAGCAGTACTTC
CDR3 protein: CASSTGTSGSPEQYF

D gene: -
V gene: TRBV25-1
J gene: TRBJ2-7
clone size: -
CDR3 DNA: TGTGCCAGCAGTGAAAGACATGTTCCCTACGAGCAGTACTTC
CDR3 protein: CASSERHVPYEQYF

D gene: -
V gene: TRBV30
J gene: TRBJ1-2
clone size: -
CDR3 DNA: TGTGCCTGGAGCCGCGGGGGGCGGGGTGGCTACACCTTC
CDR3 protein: CAWSRGGRGGYTF

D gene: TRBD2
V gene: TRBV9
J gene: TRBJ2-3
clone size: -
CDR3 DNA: TGTGCCAGCAGCGCTCATTCACCTAGCGGGGGGGCCGATACGCAGTATTTT
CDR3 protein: CASSAHSPSGGADTQYF

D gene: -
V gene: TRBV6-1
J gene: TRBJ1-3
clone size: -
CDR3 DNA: TGTGCCAGCAGTGCGGGGGGGGGCCTCGGAAACACCATATATTTT
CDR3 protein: CASSAGGGLGNTIYF

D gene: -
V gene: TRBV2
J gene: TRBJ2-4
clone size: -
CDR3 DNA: TGTGCCAGCAGTGAAGTGGGGGGGCTAGCCAAAAACATTCAGTACTTC
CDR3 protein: CASSEVGGLAKNIQYF

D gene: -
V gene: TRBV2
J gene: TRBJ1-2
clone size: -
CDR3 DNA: TGTGCCAGCAGTCTAGACTCTAACTATGGCTACACCTTC
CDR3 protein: CASSLDSNYGYTF

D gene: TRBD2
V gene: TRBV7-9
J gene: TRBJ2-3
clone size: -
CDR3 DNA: TGTGCCAGCAGCTTAGGTCCGGGACTAGCTGAGAGCCGGGTGCGATATTTT
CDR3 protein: CASSLGPGLAESRVRYF

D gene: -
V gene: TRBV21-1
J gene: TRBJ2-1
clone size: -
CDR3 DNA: TGTGCCAGCAGCGGAAGTTTAGGTGCGGGAGGTGGGTCCTACAATGAGCAGTTCTTC
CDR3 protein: CASSGSLGAGGGSYNEQFF

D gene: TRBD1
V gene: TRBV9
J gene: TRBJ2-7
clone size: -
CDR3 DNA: TGTGCCAGCAGCCTAAACAGGGGTTGGAGCTACGAGCAGTACTTC
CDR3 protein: CASSLNRGWSYEQYF

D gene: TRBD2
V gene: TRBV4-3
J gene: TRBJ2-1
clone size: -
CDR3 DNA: TGCGCCAGCAGCCAAGATGGGGGACTAGCAATTGAGCAGTTCTTC
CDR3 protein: CASSQDGGLAIEQFF

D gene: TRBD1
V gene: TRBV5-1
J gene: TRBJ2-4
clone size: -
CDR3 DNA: TGCGCCAGCAGCTTGGCTGGACAGGGCGGTCGGAACATTCAGTACTTC
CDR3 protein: CASSLAGQGGRNIQYF

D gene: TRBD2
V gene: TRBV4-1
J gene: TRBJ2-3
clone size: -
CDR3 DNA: TGCGCCAGCAGCCAAGGGTGGACTAGCGGATCTAGCACAGATACGCAGTATTTT
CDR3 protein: CASSQGWTSGSSTDTQYF

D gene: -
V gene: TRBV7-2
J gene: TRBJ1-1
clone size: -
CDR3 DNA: TGTGCCAGCAGCTTCCAGGGGAACACTGAAGCTTTCTTT
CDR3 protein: CASSFQGNTEAFF

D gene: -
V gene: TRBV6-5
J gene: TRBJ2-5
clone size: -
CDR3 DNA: TGTGCCAGCAGTTACTCGATTGGTCGGGAGACCCAGTACTTC
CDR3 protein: CASSYSIGRETQYF

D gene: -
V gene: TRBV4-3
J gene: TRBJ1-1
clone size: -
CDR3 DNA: TGCGCCAGCAGCCAAGATGGGTCGGGGAACACTGAAGCTTTCTTT
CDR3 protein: CASSQDGSGNTEAFF

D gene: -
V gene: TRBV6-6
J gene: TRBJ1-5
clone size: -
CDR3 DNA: TGTGCCAGCAGTTACCTCAGGGGAAATCAGCCCCAGCATTTT
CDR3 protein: CASSYLRGNQPQHF

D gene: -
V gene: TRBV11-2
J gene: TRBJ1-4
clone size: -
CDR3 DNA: TGTGCCAGCAGCTTTTCGGACAGATCGGTCAAACTGTTTTTT
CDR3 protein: CASSFSDRSVKLFF

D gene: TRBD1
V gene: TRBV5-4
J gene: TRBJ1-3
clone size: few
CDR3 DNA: TGTGCCAGCAGCTCAGGGACAGGCTCTGGAAACACCATATATTTT
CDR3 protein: CASSSGTGSGNTIYF

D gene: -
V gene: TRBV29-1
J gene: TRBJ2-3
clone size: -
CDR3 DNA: TGCAGCGTTGTCGGGGGGCGCACAGATACGCAGTATTTT
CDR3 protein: CSVVGGRTDTQYF

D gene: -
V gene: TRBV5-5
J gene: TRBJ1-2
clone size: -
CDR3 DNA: TGTGCCAGCAGCTTGAGCCAGGGTGAAGGCTACACCTTC
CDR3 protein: CASSLSQGEGYTF

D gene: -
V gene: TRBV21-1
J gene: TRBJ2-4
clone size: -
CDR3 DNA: TGTGCCAGCAGCAAATCCCGACTGGCGGGGGGGCGAGCCAAAAACATTCAGTACTTC
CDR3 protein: CASSKSRLAGGRAKNIQYF

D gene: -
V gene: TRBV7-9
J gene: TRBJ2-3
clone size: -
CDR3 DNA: TGTGCCAGCTTGCGGGCAGATACGCAGTATTTT
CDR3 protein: CASLRADTQYF

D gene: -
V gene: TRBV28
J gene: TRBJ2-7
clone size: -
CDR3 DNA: TGTGCCAGCAGTCCCAGAGGGAGAAGTCGGGAGAGCTACGAGCAGTACTTC
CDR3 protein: CASSPRGRSRESYEQYF

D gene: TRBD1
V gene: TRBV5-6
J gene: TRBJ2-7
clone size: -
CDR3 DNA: TGTGCCAGCAGCCCGGGGACAGGGGAGAGCTCCTACGAGCAGTACTTC
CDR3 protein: CASSPGTGESSYEQYF